This passage covers 6 T cell receptor beta chains from one sample sequenced in a study of spatial heterogeneity in lung cancer. TCRdb reprocessed the 5' RACE reads with MiXCR, giving one entry per CDR3 protein. Of tens of thousands of distinct CDR3 sequences in the sample, less than 9.5% were seen once. Indicated time point: blood at routine non-recurrence follow-up after resection. Without sorting, whole RNA was sequenced from tumor, nontumor lung or frozen PBMC. Here the sequenced sample was PBMCs, taken at follow-up. The origin of the receptors is a female donor with early-stage non-small cell lung cancer.

This clonotype was observed at least ten times. This sequence joins TRBV5-6 and TRBJ2-3; D remains ambiguous. Germline V gene sequence: CDR1 SGHDT, CDR2 YYEEEE. The V end was cut by 3 bases, the J end by 1 base, with 12 bases between. The CDR3 consists of 15 residues. Here the CDR3 reads CASSSALEGTDTQYF. The CDR3 nucleotides are TGTGCCAGCAGCTCCGCCCTTGAGGGCACAGATACGCAGTATTTT.

This clonotype showed up many times. The chain uses TRBV5-1 and TRBJ2-1; D ambiguous. V lost 4 bases and J 3 bases, leaving 5 bases between the germline ends. CDR1 is SGHRS and CDR2 is YFSETQ in the germline V gene. The CDR3 consists of 12 residues. In DNA form, the CDR3 reads TGCGCCAGCAGCCCAGTCTACAATGAGCAGTTCTTC. Translated, it gives CASSPVYNEQFF.

The rearrangement joins TRBV21-1 to TRBJ2-7; TRBD2 was called by the table and not checked on the DNA. TRBV21-1 is a listed pseudogene. The CDR3 covers 14 residues. The CDR3 protein is CASRPAEAIYEQYF. CDR3 in DNA: TGTGCCAGCAGGCCAGCGGAGGCGATTTACGAGCAGTACTTC.

The chain carries TRBV7-2 and TRBJ1-2; D is unclear. Germline-derived CDR1 and CDR2 are SGHTA and FQGNSA. The CDR3 runs to 17 residues. V was trimmed by 2 bases and J by 2 bases, leaving 18 bases between them. This CDR3 is CASSLFNGREANYGYTF. CDR3 bases: TGTGCCAGCAGCTTATTCAACGGGAGAGAGGCAAACTATGGCTACACCTTC.

This clonotype has a count of ten or more. The chain joins TRBV13 to TRBJ2-7, with a weak D call TRBD1 (6 bases). V was clipped by 2 bases and J by 1 base, with 6 bases between them. The CDR3 has 13 amino acids. Germline-derived CDR1 and CDR2 are PRHDT and FYEKMQ (reference sequence). The CDR3 DNA follows: TGTGCCAGCAGCTTAACAGGGTCCTACGAGCAGTACTTC. It codes for CASSLTGSYEQYF.

There are many counts of this clonotype. The rearrangement uses TRBV7-2 and TRBJ2-3, with 10 bases fitting TRBD2. The CDR3 is 16 amino acids. V was pared by 0 bases and J by 8 bases, with 8 bases of the junction left unmatched. CDR1 and CDR2 from the germline V gene are SGHTA and FQGNSA. Written as DNA, the CDR3 is TGTGCCAGCAGCTTAGCGCGGAGCGGGGGGGCGGGTACGCAGTATTTT. This translates into CASSLARSGGAGTQYF.